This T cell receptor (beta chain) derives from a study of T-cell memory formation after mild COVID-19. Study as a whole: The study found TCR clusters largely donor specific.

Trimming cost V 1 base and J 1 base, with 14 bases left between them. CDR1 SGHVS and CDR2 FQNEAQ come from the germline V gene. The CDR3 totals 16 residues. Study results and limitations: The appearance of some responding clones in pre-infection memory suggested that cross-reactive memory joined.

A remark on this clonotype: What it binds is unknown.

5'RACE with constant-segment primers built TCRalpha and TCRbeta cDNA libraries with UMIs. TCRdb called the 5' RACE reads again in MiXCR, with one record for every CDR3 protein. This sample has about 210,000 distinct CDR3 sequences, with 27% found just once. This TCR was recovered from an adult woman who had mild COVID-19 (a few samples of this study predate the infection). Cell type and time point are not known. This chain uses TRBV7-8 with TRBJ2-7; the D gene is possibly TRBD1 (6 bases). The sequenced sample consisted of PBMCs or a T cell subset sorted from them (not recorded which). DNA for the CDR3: TGTGCCAGCAGCTTAGGCGAGGGGGTCTGGTCCTACGAGCAGTACTTC. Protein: CASSLGEGVWSYEQYF. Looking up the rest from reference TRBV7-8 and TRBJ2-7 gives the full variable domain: GAGVSQSPRYKVAKRGQDVALRCDPISGHVSLFWYQQALGQGPEFLTYFQNEAQLDKSGLPSDRFFAERPEGSVSTLKIQRTQQEDSAVYLCASSLGEGVWSYEQYFGPGTRLTVT.